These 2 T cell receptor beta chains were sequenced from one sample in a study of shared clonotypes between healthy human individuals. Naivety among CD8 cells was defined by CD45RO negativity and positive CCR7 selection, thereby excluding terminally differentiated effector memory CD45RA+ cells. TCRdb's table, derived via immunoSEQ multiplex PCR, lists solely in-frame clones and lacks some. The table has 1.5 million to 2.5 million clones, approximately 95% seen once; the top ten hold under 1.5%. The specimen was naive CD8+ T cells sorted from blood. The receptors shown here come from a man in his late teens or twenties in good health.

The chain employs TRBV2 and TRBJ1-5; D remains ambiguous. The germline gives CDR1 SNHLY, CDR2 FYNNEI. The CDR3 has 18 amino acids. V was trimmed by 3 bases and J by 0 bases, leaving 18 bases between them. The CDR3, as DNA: TGTGCCAGCAGTGAGATTCTAGTTTTGGCAGGTAGCAATCAGCCCCAGCATTTT. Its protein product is CASSEILVLAGSNQPQHF.

The CDR3 bases are TGCGCCAGCAGCCCTGGACAGGGCCTCTATGGCTACACCTTC. This gives the protein CASSPGQGLYGYTF. The chain has TRBV4-3 and TRBJ1-2; TRBD1 matches at 8 bases. Germline V CDR1 and CDR2: LGHNA, YSLEER. This CDR3 is 14 amino acids long. The ends lost 4 bases at V and 4 bases at J; junction bases unmatched: 5.